This T cell receptor (beta chain) was identified in a study of T cell responses to AZD1222 COVID-19 vaccine. Study-wide findings and caveats: Reports indicate that nearly half of spike-specific TCRs are directed at unmutated variant regions. Spike-specific TCR breadth and depth rose after two AZD1222 doses. White British ancestry dominated among donors, who included more females, and clonal diversity was possibly underestimated. At baseline, just 6 or 7 AZD1222 recipients tested seropositive.

By sample fraction, this clone is medium-sized (0.01 to 0.1%). As yet, its antigen is unknown. Using immunoSEQ multiplex PCR, the repertoire was profiled, and TCRdb retains in-frame clones only, with some absent. The table has 100,000 or so clones, around nine tenths seen once; the top ten hold around 10%. The CDR3 length is 12 residues. From germline, CDR1 is SEHNR and CDR2 FQNEAQ (reference sequence). Trimming took off 1 base at V and 7 bases at J, with 5 bases between the two ends. Material: peripheral blood, obtained on day 0 of AZD1222 vaccination. This TCR came from an adult in good health. The chain recombines TRBV7-9 with TRBJ1-5; D is unresolved. The CDR3 spells CASSLGSQPQHF. CDR3 nucleotide sequence: TGTGCCAGCAGCTTAGGGTCACAGCCCCAGCATTTT.